Given below is one TCR beta chain in context. Antigen specificity is unknown. The data were taken from a study of T cells in localized non-small cell lung cancer. Points from the study as a whole: Investigators sequenced only a single tumor region, leaving heterogeneity possible.

Assay used: immunoSEQ multiplex PCR; TCRdb lists only in-frame clones, some missing. The sample yields around 100,000 clones, 80% to 90% seen once. V dropped 6 bases and J dropped 4; count of bases not matched to a gene: 10. Per the germline V gene, CDR1 is SGHTA and CDR2 is FQGTGA. The CDR3 is made up of 18 amino acids. This sequence joins TRBV7-3 and TRBJ2-6; 12 nucleotides match TRBD1. The sample here was peripheral blood, taken before any cancer treatment. This receptor was taken from a man aged 40 to 69 with stage I squamous cell lung carcinoma. The CDR3: CASRVPGQGAEGANVLTF. The CDR3 DNA sequence: TGTGCCAGCAGGGTCCCGGGACAGGGGGCAGAGGGGGCCAACGTCCTGACTTTC.